Following are 17 T cell receptor beta chains from one sample sequenced in a study of T cells expressing NK-cell markers. TCRdb reprocessed the 5' RACE reads, keeping one entry per CDR3 protein, no DNA. In total, the table holds over 250,000 distinct CDR3 sequences. The specimen sequenced was blood T cells: a sorted CD56 or NKG2C T cell subset, CD4+ or CD8+ T cells, or bulk PBMC T cells (not recorded which). Source of these receptors: a woman between 18 and 70 years old in good health.

The V gene is TRBV27, the J gene TRBJ2-7; TCRdb lists TRBD1, though no DNA is available to test this call. The V gene's germline CDR1 is MNHEY and CDR2 SMNVEV (reference sequence). The CDR3 consists of 15 residues. CDR3 amino acids: CASSWAGANSYEQYF.

V is TRBV7-2 and J is TRBJ2-3. CDR1 and CDR2 (germline): SGHTA, FQGNSA. This CDR3 is built from 14 residues. The chain's CDR3 is CASSFVSNTDTQYF.

This chain links TRBV12-3 or TRBV12-4 with TRBJ2-2. This CDR3 comprises 15 residues. CDR3 in amino acids: CASRGWGRSTGELFF.

The chain recombines TRBV20-1 with TRBJ1-5; the TRBD1 assignment by TCRdb is unverifiable without DNA. Per the germline V gene, CDR1 is DFQATT and CDR2 is SNEGSKA (reference sequence). CDR3 length: 15 residues. The CDR3 loop reads CSARDEGRMDQPQHF.

This rearrangement joins TRBV2 to TRBJ2-7; checking the TCRdb D call of TRBD2 is not possible without DNA. Germline V lookup: CDR1 SNHLY, CDR2 FYNNEI. This CDR3 is built from 15 residues. Here the CDR3 reads CASPQGLAGDYEQYF.

The chain is built from TRBV18 and TRBJ2-7. The CDR3 is 13 amino acids. Looked up from germline, CDR1 is KGHSH and CDR2 is LQKENI. CDR3 sequence reads: CASSPGASYEQYF.

V gene TRBV24-1 combines with J gene TRBJ2-1; TCRdb proposes TRBD2, but this gene call is untestable without DNA. CDR3 length: 14 residues. Germline V gene lookup returns CDR1 KGHDR and CDR2 SFDVKD. CDR3 residues: CATSDTGTAHEQFF.

The chain uses TRBV12-3 or TRBV12-4 and TRBJ1-3. There are 14 residues in the CDR3. This chain's CDR3 is CASSPEPSGNTIYF.

The gene calls are TRBV30 and TRBJ1-5. CDR3 length equals 12 residues. Per the germline V gene, CDR1 is GTSNPN and CDR2 is SVGIG (reference sequence). The CDR3 sequence is CAGIWENQPQHF. Full variable domain (rest looked up from reference TRBV30 and TRBJ1-5): SQTIHQWPATLVQPVGSPLSLECTVEGTSNPNLYWYRQAAGRGLQLLFYSVGIGQISSEVPQNLSASRPQDRQFILSSKKLLLSDSGFYLCAGIWENQPQHFGDGTRLSIL.

The genes are TRBV6-2 or TRBV6-3 and TRBJ2-3; TCRdb proposes TRBD2, but this gene call is untestable without DNA. CDR1 MNHEY and CDR2 SVGEGT come from the germline V gene. This CDR3 has 13 amino acids. CDR3 sequence reads: CASGRGRRDTQYF.

V and J are TRBV7-2 and TRBJ2-7; TCRdb's D call of TRBD1 is untestable without DNA. Germline loops: CDR1 SGHTA, CDR2 FQGNSA. The CDR3 is 16 amino acids. The CDR3 spells CASSLQGIQARNEQYF.

The J gene is TRBJ2-1, the V gene TRBV7-6. Per germline, CDR1 SGHVS and CDR2 FNYEAQ. This CDR3 is built from 16 residues. CDR3 residues: CASSFSGGGSYNEQFF.

CDR3 protein: CASSPRTGVSGANVLTF. The rearrangement joins TRBV18 to TRBJ2-6; the TRBD1 assignment by TCRdb is unverifiable without DNA. The CDR3 is 17 residues long. Germline V lookup: CDR1 KGHSH, CDR2 LQKENI.

V gene TRBV7-2 combines with J gene TRBJ1-6; TCRdb reports TRBD1, a call that lacks DNA to check it against. Germline CDR1 SGHTA, CDR2 FQGNSA. The CDR3 loop spans 16 amino acids. The CDR3 sequence is CASSSQANYINSPLHF.

The chain carries TRBV5-1 and TRBJ2-1; the D call of TRBD1 rests on TCRdb alone, since no DNA is present to check it. The V gene's germline CDR1 is SGHRS and CDR2 YFSETQ. CDR3 length: 13 residues. The CDR3: CASRQGSYNEQFF.

The CDR3 reads CASSLGPGAQAYNEQFF. This sequence joins TRBV4-2 and TRBJ2-1; without DNA, the TCRdb call of TRBD1 cannot be checked. This CDR3 has 17 amino acids. Germline CDR1 LGHNA, CDR2 YNFKEQ.

This rearrangement joins TRBV10-3 to TRBJ2-7. Germline CDR1 reads ENHRY; CDR2 reads SYGVKD. The CDR3 runs 12 residues. The CDR3 here is CAISELSYEQYF.